These 18 T cell receptor beta chains share one sample of origin, sequenced in a study of early T cells in non-severe SARS-CoV-2 infection. TCRdb called the 5' RACE reads again in MiXCR, with one record for every CDR3 protein. The table includes tens of thousands of distinct CDR3 sequences, about 11% detected once. The sample in question was whole blood, obtained at baseline. These receptors all stem from an adult who was a healthcare worker with PCR-confirmed SARS-CoV-2 infection or an uninfected control (not recorded which).

The V call is TRBV10-3, the J call TRBJ2-1; D not resolved. The V and J ends lost 3 bases and 9 bases respectively, with 9 bases between them. This CDR3 is built from 12 residues. The germline V gene encodes CDR1 ENHRY and CDR2 SYGVKD. The CDR3 reads CAISDVSPEQFF. In DNA, the CDR3 is TGTGCCATCAGTGACGTGTCCCCTGAGCAGTTCTTC.

In this sample, this clonotype turned up many times. The CDR3 nucleotides read TGCAGTGCTATGGACAGGGATAATGAAAAACTGTTTTTT. It translates to CSAMDRDNEKLFF. The genes are TRBV20-1 and TRBJ1-4, with 8 bases matching TRBD1. V was clipped by 4 bases and J by 4 bases; unmatched bases: 2. CDR1 and CDR2 (germline): DFQATT, SNEGSKA (reference sequence). This CDR3 has 13 amino acids.

This clonotype occurred a few times. This chain links TRBV20-1 with TRBJ1-2; 7 positions agree with TRBD1. Trimming cost V 3 bases and J 6 bases; bases outside gene matches: 7. In germline, CDR1 is DFQATT, CDR2 SNEGSKA (reference sequence). The CDR3 is 13 amino acids. CDR3 coding DNA: TGCAGTGCTAGCCGGGACAGAGAGGATGGCTACACCTTC. It translates to CSASRDREDGYTF.

This clonotype has a handful of counts. The rearrangement links TRBV3-1 to TRBJ2-3; D possibly corresponds to TRBD2 (5 bases). CDR3 size: 15 residues. Germline CDR1 is LGHDT and CDR2 is YNNKEL (reference sequence). Trimming took off 5 bases at V and 4 bases at J, with 16 bases between the two ends. CDR3 residues: CASSDRGFRADTQYF. Written as DNA, the CDR3 is TGTGCCAGCAGCGACCGAGGGTTCCGAGCAGATACGCAGTATTTT.

The chain uses TRBV5-4 and TRBJ2-3; possibly TRBD1 for D (6 bases). This CDR3 spans 12 amino acids. CDR1 is SGHNT and CDR2 is YYREEE in the germline V gene (reference sequence). The V end was cut by 6 bases, the J end by 3 bases, with 8 bases between. The CDR3 DNA sequence: TGTGCCAGCAAAAGGGGGACAGATACGCAGTATTTT. Protein sequence: CASKRGTDTQYF.

There are a few counts of this clonotype. The chain is built from TRBV18 and TRBJ2-6, with D possibly matching TRBD2 (5 bases). V was clipped by 3 bases and J by 2 bases, with 11 bases between them. Germline V gives CDR1 KGHSH, CDR2 LQKENI. This CDR3 contains 16 residues. CDR3 region: CASSPMEVPGANVLTF. The CDR3 bases are TGTGCCAGCTCACCGATGGAGGTGCCTGGGGCCAACGTCCTGACTTTC.

J is TRBJ2-7 and V is TRBV20-1; 7 nucleotides align to TRBD1. The germline V gene encodes CDR1 DFQATT and CDR2 SNEGSKA (reference sequence). The length of the CDR3 is 13 residues. J gave up 3 bases and V 1 base, and 3 bases lay outside the gene matches. The CDR3 region is CSARGAGGYEQYF. CDR3 DNA: TGCAGTGCTAGAGGGGCAGGGGGCTACGAGCAGTACTTC.

J is TRBJ1-2 and V is TRBV29-1; D remains ambiguous. The CDR3 has 12 residues. Trimming left V 5 bases short and J 3 bases short, with 10 bases between. The germline V gene encodes CDR1 SQVTM and CDR2 ANQGSEA. The CDR3 DNA reads TGCAGCGTTACGGGTGCTTACTATGGCTACACCTTC. It yields the protein CSVTGAYYGYTF.

This chain links TRBV6-6 with TRBJ2-7, with 7 bases that match TRBD1. Germline CDR1 MNHNY, CDR2 SVGAGI (reference sequence). There are 15 residues in the CDR3. Trimming cost V 6 bases and J 4 bases; bases outside gene matches: 12. In nucleotides, the CDR3 is TGTGCCAGCAGCCCGAAGGGGGCTGTCGGATACGAGCAGTACTTC. Amino acids: CASSPKGAVGYEQYF.

V gene TRBV6-5 combines with J gene TRBJ2-7; the D gene is possibly TRBD2 (5 bases). The germline V gene has CDR1 MNHEY and CDR2 SVGAGI. V was trimmed by 2 bases and J by 5 bases, leaving 10 bases between them. The CDR3 runs to 13 residues. CDR3 sequence reads: CASSYTSRDEQYF. CDR3 sequence (DNA): TGTGCCAGCAGTTACACATCGAGGGACGAGCAGTACTTC.

In its sample, this clonotype was seen a few times. This chain connects TRBV27 to TRBJ2-5; D is unclear. CDR1 and CDR2 (germline): MNHEY, SMNVEV (reference sequence). The CDR3 has 13 residues. Between the trimmed V and J ends, which lost 0 bases and 1 base, there was a span of 3 bases. CDR3 DNA: TGTGCCAGCAGTTTATCTGCCCAAGAGACCCAGTACTTC. Protein sequence: CASSLSAQETQYF.

This clonotype has just a few counts. This chain links TRBV20-1 with TRBJ2-7, with 10 nucleotides matching TRBD2. CDR3 length: 15 amino acids. Germline V gene data show CDR1 as DFQATT and CDR2 as SNEGSKA (reference sequence). Unmatched junction bases numbered 11, after V lost 6 bases and J lost 3 bases. CDR3 in amino acids: CSADRVAGGIYEQYF. CDR3 DNA sequence: TGCAGTGCAGACAGGGTAGCGGGGGGCATCTACGAGCAGTACTTC.

The chain's CDR3 is CASSHGQGREQYF. DNA for the CDR3: TGTGCCAGCAGCCACGGACAGGGGCGGGAGCAGTACTTC. The rearrangement joins TRBV3-1 to TRBJ2-7, with 9 bases that match TRBD1. With 3 bases clipped from V and 7 bases from J, the junction kept 4 bases outside the gene matches. This CDR3 region has 13 residues. From germline, CDR1 is LGHDT and CDR2 YNNKEL (reference sequence).

The chain couples TRBV7-6 to TRBJ2-1, with 12 bases that match TRBD2. The length of the CDR3 is 16 residues. V trimming: 5 bases; J trimming: 7 bases; junction bases outside the gene matches: 9. Germline assignment: CDR1 SGHVS and CDR2 FNYEAQ. In DNA form, the CDR3 reads TGTGCCAGCAGCCCCCAACTAGCGGGGGGTTTTAATGAGCAGTTCTTC. Amino acids: CASSPQLAGGFNEQFF.

This clonotype has a handful of counts. The rearrangement uses TRBV10-2 and TRBJ2-7; D not certain. V was trimmed by 2 bases and J by 2 bases, leaving 19 bases between them. The CDR3 consists of 17 residues. CDR1 and CDR2 (germline): WSHSY, SAAADI. The CDR3 DNA reads TGCGCCAGCAGTGAGCCGCCCCCCCGGCAGTATGCCTACGAGCAGTACTTC. Encoded protein: CASSEPPPRQYAYEQYF.

Many counts were recorded for this clonotype. The chain uses TRBV6-1 and TRBJ2-2, with D perhaps matching TRBD2 (5 bases). V lost 8 bases to trimming and J lost 5 bases, with 6 bases between them. Germline lookup yields CDR1 MNHNS and CDR2 SASEGT. The CDR3 length is 11 residues. In DNA, the CDR3 is TGTGCCAGCGGCGGGACCGGGGAGCTGTTTTTT. Protein product: CASGGTGELFF.

This clonotype was seen only a few times. V gene TRBV30 combines with J gene TRBJ1-3; D gene unclear. The CDR3 length is 14 residues. The V end lost 1 base, the J end lost 4 bases, and 11 bases lay between the germline ends. The germline V gene encodes CDR1 GTSNPN and CDR2 SVGIG (reference sequence). In nucleotides, the CDR3 is TGTGCCTGGAGTGGTAACTTCGCCGGAAACACCATATATTTT. It is translated as CAWSGNFAGNTIYF.

This clonotype was counted only a few times. CDR3 in amino acids: CASSFTRVRGTEAFF. The CDR3 bases are TGTGCCAGCAGTTTTACCCGCGTCAGGGGGACTGAAGCTTTCTTT. The chain recombines TRBV27 with TRBJ1-1; TRBD1 matches 7 bases. Germline CDR1 and CDR2: MNHEY and SMNVEV (reference sequence). This CDR3 spans 15 amino acids. V lost 3 bases and J lost 5; bases outside the gene matches: 9.